These T cell receptor beta chains were read from a single sample in a study of T cell responses to AZD1222 COVID-19 vaccine. Only in-frame clones appear in the TCRdb table, and some are missing; sequencing was by immunoSEQ multiplex PCR. The sample shows roughly 150,000 clones, 91% of them seen only once. Sequencing was performed on peripheral blood, taken 28 days after the second AZD1222 dose. These TCRs come from an adult who received the AZD1222 COVID-19 vaccine. CDR3s include the opening cysteine and the closing phenylalanine or tryptophan. D genes are given only for firm matches. The size of a clone is reported for some rows only, either as once, few or many, or as a class for expanded clones.

DNA: TGTGCCAGCAGCTTATCGGGGGTAGAGGGCTACACCTTC
CDR3: CASSLSGVEGYTF
J: TRBJ1-2
size: .
D: .
V: TRBV7-9

DNA: TGTGCCAGCAGCCCCGGAGATTGGATTAGCGGCACTGAAGCTTTCTTT
CDR3: CASSPGDWISGTEAFF
J: TRBJ1-1
size: .
D: .
V: TRBV7-8

DNA: TGCGCCAGCAGCCCCGGACGGAGCGAGCAGTACTTC
CDR3: CASSPGRSEQYF
J: TRBJ2-7
size: .
D: .
V: TRBV4-1

DNA: TGTGCCAGCAGCCAGGAGACACAGTACTTC
CDR3: CASSQETQYF
J: TRBJ2-5
size: .
D: .
V: TRBV3-1/TRBV3-2

DNA: TGTGCCAGCAGCCGCGGGATCCACTACGAGCAGTACTTC
CDR3: CASSRGIHYEQYF
J: TRBJ2-7
size: .
D: .
V: TRBV3-1/TRBV3-2

DNA: TGTGCCAGCACCTCAACCGGACAGGGGGCGGGGGGCTACACCTTC
CDR3: CASTSTGQGAGGYTF
J: TRBJ1-2
size: .
D: TRBD1
V: TRBV27

DNA: TGTGCCAGCAGCTTGAAGGCCCTCTCTGGAAACACCATATATTTT
CDR3: CASSLKALSGNTIYF
J: TRBJ1-3
size: .
D: .
V: TRBV7-2

DNA: TGTGCCAGCCGGCTCGGAGGATTGAACACTGAAGCTTTCTTT
CDR3: CASRLGGLNTEAFF
J: TRBJ1-1
size: .
D: .
V: TRBV7-3

DNA: TGCGCCAGCAGCTTGGGGGACAGCCGGCCCCAGCATTTT
CDR3: CASSLGDSRPQHF
J: TRBJ1-5
size: .
D: TRBD1
V: TRBV5-1

DNA: TGTGCCAGCGCTAAACCCTTAGGGGTCTCTGGAAACACCATATATTTT
CDR3: CASAKPLGVSGNTIYF
J: TRBJ1-3
size: .
D: .
V: TRBV7-2

DNA: TGTGCCAGCAGTTCGGGGTCTGCGGGTTCACCCCTCCACTTT
CDR3: CASSSGSAGSPLHF
J: TRBJ1-6
size: .
D: .
V: TRBV6-2/TRBV6-3

DNA: TGTGCCAGCAGTCGGGACAGGGGGCGAACTAATGAAAAACTGTTTTTT
CDR3: CASSRDRGRTNEKLFF
J: TRBJ1-4
size: .
D: TRBD1
V: TRBV2

DNA: TGTGCCAGCAGTGAGTTCGGGGTGCGGTCCTACAATGAGCAGTTCTTC
CDR3: CASSEFGVRSYNEQFF
J: TRBJ2-1
size: .
D: .
V: TRBV6-1

DNA: TGTGCCAGCAGCGCAAATTCGGGGGATCACTATGGCTACACCTTC
CDR3: CASSANSGDHYGYTF
J: TRBJ1-2
size: .
D: .
V: TRBV9

DNA: TGTGCCAGCAGCTTAGCGCTAGCGGGGTCTTCTGTCGAGCAGTACTTC
CDR3: CASSLALAGSSVEQYF
J: TRBJ2-7
size: .
D: TRBD2
V: TRBV7-9

DNA: TGTGCCACCAGCAGAGAAAGTCGGATCTCTGGAAACACCATATATTTT
CDR3: CATSRESRISGNTIYF
J: TRBJ1-3
size: .
D: .
V: TRBV15

DNA: TGTGCCAGCAGTTACGGGGTACTAGCGGGGGCCTACCAAGAGACCCAGTACTTC
CDR3: CASSYGVLAGAYQETQYF
J: TRBJ2-5
size: .
D: TRBD2
V: TRBV6-2/TRBV6-3

DNA: TGTGCCAGCAGCCAATTAGGAGCTGCACTCCCCTACAATGAGCAGTTCTTC
CDR3: CASSQLGAALPYNEQFF
J: TRBJ2-1
size: .
D: .
V: TRBV14

DNA: TGTGCCAGCAGCTTAAAGACTAGCGGAAACCCCAATGAGCAGTTCTTC
CDR3: CASSLKTSGNPNEQFF
J: TRBJ2-1
size: .
D: TRBD2
V: TRBV7-2

DNA: TGTGCCAGCAGCCAAGATCGGGAGGCAACTAATGAAAAACTGTTTTTT
CDR3: CASSQDREATNEKLFF
J: TRBJ1-4
size: .
D: .
V: TRBV3-1/TRBV3-2

DNA: TGCGCCAGCAGTCCACCGGACAGGAACTATGGCTACACCTTC
CDR3: CASSPPDRNYGYTF
J: TRBJ1-2
size: few
D: TRBD1
V: TRBV23-1

DNA: TGTGCCACCAGCCCATGGGGCGATGAGCAGTTCTTC
CDR3: CATSPWGDEQFF
J: TRBJ2-1
size: .
D: .
V: TRBV15

DNA: TGTGCCATCAGTGAGTCAAGGGTCTCCGGGGAGCTGTTTTTT
CDR3: CAISESRVSGELFF
J: TRBJ2-2
size: .
D: .
V: TRBV10-3

DNA: TGTGCCAGTAGTAACTGGGACAGCGGAAACACCATATATTTT
CDR3: CASSNWDSGNTIYF
J: TRBJ1-3
size: .
D: TRBD1
V: TRBV19

DNA: TGTGCCAGCAGCTTAGGGTCCTCGCAGTTCTTC
CDR3: CASSLGSSQFF
J: TRBJ2-1
size: .
D: .
V: TRBV11-2

DNA: TGTGCCAGCAGCCAAGGGACGGGCGGGCAGCCCCAGCATTTT
CDR3: CASSQGTGGQPQHF
J: TRBJ1-5
size: .
D: .
V: TRBV3-1/TRBV3-2

DNA: TGTGCCAGCAGTTTCTTGATGGCAGAGGATGCAACTAATGAAAAACTGTTTTTT
CDR3: CASSFLMAEDATNEKLFF
J: TRBJ1-4
size: once
D: .
V: TRBV28

DNA: TGCAGTGCTAGTGGACTAGCGTCAGGGGGGGCGTACCAAGAGACCCAGTACTTC
CDR3: CSASGLASGGAYQETQYF
J: TRBJ2-5
size: .
D: TRBD2
V: TRBV20-1

DNA: TGTGCCAGCAGTTTATCTCGTCTACCCCAAGAGACCCAGTACTTC
CDR3: CASSLSRLPQETQYF
J: TRBJ2-5
size: .
D: .
V: TRBV28

DNA: TGTGCCAGCAGTTCCACAGCCGTATTCCCCTCTGGGGCCAACGTCCTGACTTTC
CDR3: CASSSTAVFPSGANVLTF
J: TRBJ2-6
size: .
D: .
V: TRBV27

DNA: TGTGCCAGCAGTTACGCCCTGATATGGACTAGCTCCTACAATGAGCAGTTCTTC
CDR3: CASSYALIWTSSYNEQFF
J: TRBJ2-1
size: .
D: TRBD2
V: TRBV6-2/TRBV6-3

DNA: TGCGCCAGCAGCTTAGGGGTTGGGGACACCATATATTTT
CDR3: CASSLGVGDTIYF
J: TRBJ1-3
size: once
D: .
V: TRBV5-1

DNA: TGTGCCAGCAGCGCCGGGACAGGGGATAGCAATCAGCCCCAGCATTTT
CDR3: CASSAGTGDSNQPQHF
J: TRBJ1-5
size: .
D: TRBD1
V: TRBV9

DNA: TGTGCCACCAGTGATCCCGGGACAGGGTTTAGAGAGGAAGAGTACCAAGAGACCCAGTACTTC
CDR3: CATSDPGTGFREEEYQETQYF
J: TRBJ2-5
size: .
D: TRBD1
V: TRBV24-1

DNA: TGTGCCAGCAGCTTGATATCAGAGGGGTATGGCTACACCTTC
CDR3: CASSLISEGYGYTF
J: TRBJ1-2
size: once
D: .
V: TRBV7-2